The 22 T cell receptor beta chains given below trace back to one sample, sequenced in a study of blood T cell repertoires in COVID-19. The method was immunoSEQ multiplex PCR; TCRdb's version includes in-frame clones alone and lacks a portion of them. Of 100,000 to 150,000 clones listed, 88% were seen once; the top ten hold approximately 2.3%. Sequences were obtained from peripheral blood. Receptors originate from a man between 65 and 79 years old with active COVID-19.

This chain joins TRBV30 and TRBJ1-2, with D possibly matching TRBD1 (6 bases). The CDR3 has 16 amino acids. V was trimmed by 1 base and J by 5 bases, leaving 20 bases between them. Per germline, CDR1 GTSNPN and CDR2 SVGIG (reference sequence). The CDR3 region has the DNA TGTGCCTGGAGTGCCAGTACGTACAGGGCAAGATATGGCTACACCTTC. Its translation: CAWSASTYRARYGYTF.

This clone occurred once. V usage is TRBV6-2 or TRBV6-3 and J usage is TRBJ2-2, with 8 nucleotides matching TRBD2. The CDR3 length is 16 residues. Germline lookup yields CDR1 MNHEY and CDR2 SVGEGT. Trimming at V came to 8 bases and at J to 4 bases, leaving 12 bases not matched to a gene. The CDR3 loop is CASGLAGGGSTGELFF. CDR3 bases: TGTGCCAGCGGCCTGGCGGGAGGAGGTTCCACCGGGGAGCTGTTTTTT.

The chain has TRBV19 and TRBJ1-5, with D maybe TRBD1 (6 bases). Germline V lookup: CDR1 LNHDA, CDR2 SQIVND (reference sequence). Trimming took 6 bases from V and 3 from J, leaving 15 bases between them. The CDR3 contains 15 residues. DNA of the CDR3: TGTGCCAGTAGCCCCACAGGGTATATCAATCAGCCCCAGCATTTT. Translating it yields CASSPTGYINQPQHF.

The rearrangement uses TRBV15 and TRBJ1-4, with 8 bases matching TRBD1. Germline V lookup: CDR1 LNHNV, CDR2 YYDKDF (reference sequence). The CDR3 runs 16 residues. V dropped 3 bases and J dropped 7; count of bases not matched to a gene: 10. This chain's CDR3 is CATSSNSGTGGEKLFF. The CDR3 DNA reads TGTGCCACCAGCAGCAATTCCGGGACAGGAGGTGAAAAACTGTTTTTT.

The chain joins TRBV28 to TRBJ1-1; 7 nucleotides match TRBD1. Germline trimming cut 8 bases from V and 8 bases from J; bases unmatched to any gene: 11. Germline-derived CDR1 and CDR2 are MDHEN and SYDVKM. The CDR3 runs to 13 residues. In nucleotides, the CDR3 is TGTGCCAGCGGAGACAGGGTAACTTCCGAAGCTTTCTTT. Amino acids: CASGDRVTSEAFF.

The chain employs TRBV5-1 and TRBJ1-1, with a tentative D call TRBD1 (6 bases). The CDR3 extends over 15 amino acids. The germline CDR1 and CDR2 sequences are SGHRS and YFSETQ. Trimming removed 4 bases at V and 8 bases at J, with 21 bases between. The chain's CDR3 is CASSARGGDRAEAFF. The CDR3 bases are TGCGCCAGCAGCGCCCGAGGGGGGGATCGGGCCGAAGCTTTCTTT.

The chain joins TRBV19 to TRBJ1-1, with TRBD1 identical over 7 bases. From germline, CDR1 is LNHDA and CDR2 SQIVND (reference sequence). The V and J ends lost 5 bases and 5 bases, in that order; junction bases with no gene match: 14. The CDR3 covers 16 residues. The CDR3 region has the DNA TGTGCCAGTAGTTCCCGGACAGGTGGGTTGGGGACTGAAGCTTTCTTT. Its translation: CASSSRTGGLGTEAFF.

The chain couples TRBV20-1 to TRBJ2-3; D remains ambiguous. Germline V gene data show CDR1 as DFQATT and CDR2 as SNEGSKA (reference sequence). The V and J ends lost 5 bases and 5 bases respectively, with 8 bases between them. The CDR3 runs 11 residues. The CDR3: CSAGVKDTQYF. DNA for the CDR3: TGCAGTGCTGGAGTAAAAGATACGCAGTATTTT.

V gene TRBV28 combines with J gene TRBJ1-5, with D perhaps TRBD1 (6 bases). Germline V gene data show CDR1 as MDHEN and CDR2 as SYDVKM. The CDR3 extends over 15 amino acids. V was shortened by 6 bases and J by 6 bases, with 18 bases between the two germline ends. The CDR3 coding sequence is TGTGCCAGCAGGGGGGCCCAGGCGGTAATTCAGCCCCAGCATTTT. It yields the protein CASRGAQAVIQPQHF.

The CDR3 region has the DNA TGTGCCAGCAGCTCTACCGCCGGTGGGAGCATATCTGGGGCCAACGTCCTGACTTTC. It is translated as CASSSTAGGSISGANVLTF. The chain has TRBV28 and TRBJ2-6, with a possible D match to TRBD2 (5 bases). The germline V gene encodes CDR1 MDHEN and CDR2 SYDVKM. The CDR3 is 19 residues long. V shed 6 bases and J shed 1 base, with 22 bases lying between them.

This sequence joins TRBV6-1 and TRBJ2-5; possibly TRBD2 for D (6 bases). V lost 1 base to trimming and J lost 4 bases, with 10 bases between them. From germline, CDR1 is MNHNS and CDR2 SASEGT. The CDR3 contains 14 residues. The CDR3 bases are TGTGCCAGCAGTGAAGGGAGGGGAGTAGAGACCCAGTACTTC. This codes for CASSEGRGVETQYF.

This clone was seen a single time. This chain links TRBV6-5 with TRBJ2-7, with TRBD2 identical over 14 bases. Germline V lookup: CDR1 MNHEY, CDR2 SVGAGI. Trimming at V came to 2 bases and at J to 6 bases, leaving 6 bases not matched to a gene. The CDR3 is 16 amino acids. This CDR3 is CASSYLPTSGRGEQYF. The CDR3 DNA reads TGTGCCAGCAGTTACCTCCCGACTAGCGGGAGGGGCGAGCAGTACTTC.

The chain employs TRBV5-5 and TRBJ2-3, with a tentative D call TRBD2 (5 bases). Trimming left V 4 bases short and J 5 bases short, with 14 bases between. Germline-derived CDR1 and CDR2 are SGHKS and YYEKEE (reference sequence). This CDR3 spans 14 amino acids. The CDR3 DNA sequence: TGTGCCAGCAGCCGAGCCGGGGAACAAGATACGCAGTATTTT. Amino acid sequence: CASSRAGEQDTQYF. Filled out from reference TRBV5-5 and TRBJ2-3, the complete variable domain reads DAGVTQSPTHLIKTRGQQVTLRCSPISGHKSVSWYQQVLGQGPQFIFQYYEKEERGRGNFPDRFSARQFPNYSSELNVNALLLGDSALYLCASSRAGEQDTQYFGPGTRLTVL.

The sample holds one count of this clone. This chain joins TRBV5-1 and TRBJ2-1; 12 nucleotides align to TRBD2. CDR3 size: 19 residues. CDR1 is SGHRS, CDR2 YFSETQ, per germline. V gave up 0 bases and J gave up 0 bases; unmatched junction bases: 7. The CDR3 loop reads CASSLAPSGRASSYNEQFF. CDR3 DNA sequence: TGCGCCAGCAGCTTGGCGCCTAGCGGGAGGGCTAGCTCCTACAATGAGCAGTTCTTC.

The CDR3 spells CASWPGGESQPQHF. The CDR3 coding sequence is TGTGCCAGTTGGCCCGGGGGGGAAAGTCAGCCCCAGCATTTT. The rearrangement joins TRBV19 to TRBJ1-5, with D possibly being TRBD1 (5 bases). V lost 8 bases and J 6 bases, leaving 17 bases between the germline ends. The CDR3 totals 14 residues. Germline loops: CDR1 LNHDA, CDR2 SQIVND (reference sequence).

The chain couples TRBV3-1 (or the pseudogene TRBV3-2) to TRBJ1-2; weak D call: TRBD1 (6 bases). The CDR3 is 11 amino acids. The V end lost 3 bases, the J end lost 7 bases, and 6 bases lay between the germline ends. The germline V gene encodes CDR1 LGHDT and CDR2 YNNKEL (reference sequence). In DNA form, the CDR3 reads TGTGCCAGCAGCCAGGACAGTGGCTACACCTTC. Translated: CASSQDSGYTF.

This chain connects TRBV5-5 to TRBJ2-7; 12 bases line up with TRBD2. This CDR3 has 15 amino acids. Germline V gene lookup returns CDR1 SGHKS and CDR2 YYEKEE (reference sequence). Unmatched junction bases numbered 7, after V lost 0 bases and J lost 9 bases. The CDR3 bases are TGTGCCAGCAGCTTGGTACTAGCGGGAGGCATTGGGCAGTACTTC. Translation: CASSLVLAGGIGQYF.

The rearrangement joins TRBV28 to TRBJ2-2; maybe TRBD2 (6 bases). The CDR3 loop spans 16 amino acids. Germline V gene sequence: CDR1 MDHEN, CDR2 SYDVKM. V was shortened by 1 base and J by 4 bases, with 13 bases between the two germline ends. As DNA, the CDR3 is TGTGCCAGCAGTTTATTGGTGGGAGGCGTCACCGGGGAGCTGTTTTTT. This translates into CASSLLVGGVTGELFF.

This clone was detected only once. The rearrangement links TRBV29-1 to TRBJ2-7; 10 bases are shared with TRBD2. J gave up 4 bases and V 0 bases, and 6 bases lay outside the gene matches. CDR1 SQVTM and CDR2 ANQGSEA come from the germline V gene. The CDR3 is made up of 15 amino acids. For the CDR3, the DNA is TGCAGCGTTGAAGAGAGCGGGAGGGCGGGGTACGAGCAGTACTTC. Its translation: CSVEESGRAGYEQYF.

This sequence joins TRBV2 and TRBJ2-7; 10 bases agree with TRBD1. The trim removed 2 bases at V and 7 bases at J, leaving 5 bases unmatched. The germline CDR1 and CDR2 sequences are SNHLY and FYNNEI. The CDR3 runs 14 residues. CDR3 protein: CASSERGQGWEQYF. The CDR3 DNA is TGTGCCAGCAGTGAAAGGGGACAGGGGTGGGAGCAGTACTTC. The full variable domain, rest sourced from reference TRBV2 and TRBJ2-7, is EPEVTQTPSHQVTQMGQEVILRCVPISNHLYFYWYRQILGQKVEFLVSFYNNEISEKSEIFDDQFSVERPDGSNFTLKIRSTKLEDSAMYFCASSERGQGWEQYFGPGTRLTVT.

The gene calls are TRBV3-1 (or the pseudogene TRBV3-2) and TRBJ1-2; TRBD1 is a possible D gene (6 bases). This CDR3 is built from 17 residues. V lost 4 bases and J 0 bases, leaving 18 bases between the germline ends. CDR1 and CDR2 (germline): LGHDT, YNNKEL (reference sequence). The CDR3 DNA sequence: TGTGCCAGCAGCCCTACAGGGACGGCCGCCGCTAACTATGGCTACACCTTC. Amino acids: CASSPTGTAAANYGYTF.

This sequence joins TRBV5-1 and TRBJ1-2, with a tentative D call TRBD1 (5 bases). This CDR3 region has 15 residues. Germline V gives CDR1 SGHRS, CDR2 YFSETQ. V was trimmed by 0 bases and J by 5 bases, leaving 14 bases between them. Here the CDR3 reads CASSLGGSLQYGYTF. The CDR3 bases are TGCGCCAGCAGCTTGGGGGGCTCACTACAGTATGGCTACACCTTC.